The rows below give T cell receptor beta chains drawn from one sample of a study of T cell responses to AZD1222 COVID-19 vaccine. Assay used: immunoSEQ multiplex PCR; TCRdb lists only in-frame clones, some missing. The profile shows some 130,000 clones, 70% to 90% of them singletons. Sample: peripheral blood, taken on day 0 of AZD1222 vaccination. The receptor set was obtained from an adult in good health. CDR3s leave out the opening cysteine and the closing phenylalanine or tryptophan.

v_call | cdr3_aa
TRBV2 | ASSEANNRGGQPQH
TRBV10-3 | AISGQTNTEAF
TRBV3-1/TRBV3-2 | ASSPTGISTEAF
TRBV29-1 | SARTGFGTQY
TRBV19 | ASSSGGENIQY
TRBV27 | ASSLRGYDEQF
TRBV20-1 | SASFWAAF
TRBV4-3 | ASSQTDGSNQPQH
TRBV11-2 | ASSLGVGGTLSYEQY
TRBV7-2 | ASSYGDWGLSGGYT
TRBV19 | ASSIKIPGGEKLF
TRBV4-1 | ASSQVLATGVSSGANVLT
TRBV7-9 | ASSPGQGPNYGYT
TRBV28 | ASRRTGGPQETQY
TRBV3-1/TRBV3-2 | ASSHRLAGINEQF
TRBV12-5 | ASGSSSPYQPQH
TRBV7-2 | ASSLAFLGGFGTDGYT
TRBV3-1/TRBV3-2 | ASSLGLAGEDEQY
TRBV6-1 | ASSEEVAGGYGYT
TRBV3-1/TRBV3-2 | ASSLTLNTEAF
TRBV7-2 | ASSLGGFGAF
TRBV30 | AWTIGRVGRRTDTQY
TRBV28 | ASTPGGFDQYGYT
TRBV11-3 | ASSLGGKNTEAF
TRBV19 | ASGLAGETQY
TRBV7-9 | ASRYQRGTRREETQY
TRBV27 | ASSPLQMNTEAF
TRBV28 | ASTLQGLSHELF
TRBV5-1 | ASSLAASSNTGELF
TRBV3-1/TRBV3-2 | ASSPRQGHQPQH
TRBV15 | ATSRDLGVGSGNTIY
TRBV7-9 | ASLFEGGTDTQY
TRBV19 | ASSIRQAAHNEQF
TRBV5-5 | ASSPGQVHDGELF
TRBV5-5 | ASSLVLTVPNTGELF
TRBV27 | ATPKYRNSSYNSPLH
TRBV18 | ASSPGANTEAF
TRBV10-3 | AISDFQGRDEKLF
TRBV19 | ASSPTGEVNTIY
TRBV11-2 | ASSLGGGNQPQH
TRBV7-9 | ASSFGGLGQPQH
TRBV2 | ASSPAGGQFYEQY
TRBV6-6 | ASRATGTVPYEQY
TRBV29-1 | SAGRGTDTQY
TRBV7-9 | ASSETGTGVSYEQY
TRBV4-2 | ASSQRTSGRGDTQY
TRBV5-1 | ASSRGTSGSLYEQY
TRBV28 | ASSLSQYKGGGTEAF
TRBV28 | ASSLYQGGGTEAF
TRBV25-1 | ASSGHRGASPQETQY
TRBV3-1/TRBV3-2 | ASSQAQVGQPQH
TRBV15 | ATREFRANEKLF
TRBV9 | ASSVEPRDTALYSPLH